What follows are 15 T cell receptor beta chains derived from one specimen sequenced in a study of blood T cell repertoires in COVID-19. Here immunoSEQ multiplex PCR was the method, and the copy in TCRdb shows in-frame clones only, minus some. This table has about 290,000 clones, about nine tenths appearing once. Sequencing used PBMCs or T cells enriched from blood (not recorded which). Receptors originate from a woman aged 40 to 55 who had recovered from COVID-19.

The chain recombines TRBV2 with TRBJ1-2, with 10 nucleotides matching TRBD1. The V segment lost 3 bases and the J segment 6 bases; nucleotides outside the gene matches: 7. Per the germline V gene, CDR1 is SNHLY and CDR2 is FYNNEI. The CDR3 has 15 residues. The CDR3 reads CASSEGDRGANGYTF. In DNA form, the CDR3 reads TGTGCCAGCAGTGAGGGGGACAGGGGCGCGAATGGCTACACCTTC.

The chain has TRBV2 and TRBJ1-5; TRBD1 agrees at 10 bases. This CDR3 is 15 amino acids long. The germline V gene has CDR1 SNHLY and CDR2 FYNNEI. After removal of 6 bases from V and 5 bases from J, the junction contained 7 bases not matched to a gene. CDR3 loop: CASREDRGSYQPQHF. As DNA, the CDR3 is TGTGCCAGCAGGGAGGACAGGGGGTCTTATCAGCCCCAGCATTTT.

The chain recombines TRBV6-1 with TRBJ2-5, with D perhaps matching TRBD1 (6 bases). The CDR3 has 16 amino acids. V lost 4 bases to trimming and J lost 3 bases, with 18 bases between them. Germline V lookup: CDR1 MNHNS, CDR2 SASEGT. CDR3 amino acids: CASSVYPFAGEETQYF. CDR3 nucleotides: TGTGCCAGCAGTGTATACCCCTTTGCAGGGGAAGAGACCCAGTACTTC.

V is TRBV15 and J is TRBJ2-7; D is possibly TRBD2 (6 bases). Germline V gene sequence: CDR1 LNHNV, CDR2 YYDKDF (reference sequence). Between the trimmed V and J ends, which lost 5 bases and 6 bases, there was a span of 23 bases. There are 16 residues in the CDR3. The CDR3 DNA follows: TGTGCCACCAGCCGGCTGGAGGGCAGCTACCTGTCCGAGCAGTACTTC. Translated: CATSRLEGSYLSEQYF.

V usage is TRBV25-1 and J usage is TRBJ1-2, with no clear D. Trimming pared 4 bases from V and 7 bases from J, leaving 10 bases between. Germline V gives CDR1 MGHDK, CDR2 SYGVNS. The CDR3 loop spans 12 amino acids. Written as DNA, the CDR3 is TGTGCCAGCAGTGTCGGTCAAGTTGGCTACACCTTC. This sequence encodes CASSVGQVGYTF.

This rearrangement joins TRBV6-1 to TRBJ1-5; D is ambiguous. Trimming shortened V by 3 bases and J by 0 bases, and 12 bases separated the two germline ends. This CDR3 is built from 16 residues. The germline gives CDR1 MNHNS, CDR2 SASEGT. Here the CDR3 DNA reads TGTGCCAGCAGTGAGGTAGGGAGATATAGCAATCAGCCCCAGCATTTT. As protein: CASSEVGRYSNQPQHF.

In this sample, this clone turned up once. The CDR3 nucleotides read TGTGCCAGCAGTCAACGCTTAGCGGGAGGGCGACCGGATGAGCAGTTCTTC. Amino acids: CASSQRLAGGRPDEQFF. This chain joins TRBV6-6 and TRBJ2-1; 11 bases match TRBD2. This CDR3 has 17 residues. With 5 bases clipped from V and 8 bases from J, the junction kept 14 bases outside the gene matches. Germline loops: CDR1 MNHNY, CDR2 SVGAGI (reference sequence).

The chain employs TRBV11-2 and TRBJ2-5, with D possibly matching TRBD1 (6 bases). Germline CDR1 reads SGHAT; CDR2 reads FQNNGV. The ends were cut back, 5 bases at V and 5 bases at J, with 21 bases in the middle. This CDR3 region has 16 residues. The CDR3 bases are TGTGCCAGCAGCCCCCTGGGGGCCACAAGGGAGGAGACCCAGTACTTC. Translated, it gives CASSPLGATREETQYF.

The chain links TRBV11-2 to TRBJ1-4; D is unclear. The CDR3 sequence is 15 residues long. The V end lost 6 bases, the J end lost 11 bases, and 22 bases lay between the germline ends. Germline V gives CDR1 SGHAT, CDR2 FQNNGV. The CDR3 DNA sequence: TGTGCCAGCAGTCTCGTGAGGAGCGGCTCGGCCAAACTGTTTTTT. Translated: CASSLVRSGSAKLFF.

V and J are TRBV5-1 and TRBJ2-7; 11 positions match TRBD2. J was trimmed by 5 bases and V by 1 base; bases with no gene match: 8. Germline V lookup: CDR1 SGHRS, CDR2 YFSETQ. CDR3 length equals 16 residues. Here the CDR3 reads CASSLLTSGSNDEQYF. CDR3 DNA sequence: TGCGCCAGCAGCTTGCTCACTAGCGGGAGTAACGACGAGCAGTACTTC.

V is TRBV5-4 and J is TRBJ1-2; D gene ambiguous. Looked up from germline, CDR1 is SGHNT and CDR2 is YYREEE (reference sequence). CDR3 length: 14 residues. V was trimmed by 0 bases and J by 7 bases, leaving 13 bases between them. The CDR3 sequence is CASSLGIREGGYTF. The CDR3, as DNA: TGTGCCAGCAGCTTGGGCATTCGAGAGGGTGGCTACACCTTC.

This clone was counted a few times. Here the CDR3 reads CAWSENQGLEQFF. The CDR3 DNA sequence: TGTGCCTGGAGTGAAAACCAGGGGCTGGAGCAGTTCTTC. V and J are TRBV30 and TRBJ2-1, with D perhaps matching TRBD1 (6 bases). The V end lost 1 base, the J end lost 10 bases, and 14 bases lay between the germline ends. The CDR3 consists of 13 residues. In germline, CDR1 is GTSNPN, CDR2 SVGIG (reference sequence).

The V call is TRBV2, the J call TRBJ1-1, with a weak D call TRBD1 (5 bases). The CDR3 has 16 amino acids. Germline CDR1 reads SNHLY; CDR2 reads FYNNEI. With 5 bases removed from V and 1 base from J, the gap between germline ends came to 17 bases. The CDR3 loop reads CASSPRGGGTNTEAFF. The CDR3 DNA reads as TGTGCCAGCAGTCCCCGCGGGGGAGGCACGAACACTGAAGCTTTCTTT. Drawing the rest from reference TRBV2 and TRBJ1-1, the complete variable domain is EPEVTQTPSHQVTQMGQEVILRCVPISNHLYFYWYRQILGQKVEFLVSFYNNEISEKSEIFDDQFSVERPDGSNFTLKIRSTKLEDSAMYFCASSPRGGGTNTEAFFGQGTRLTVV.

The chain combines TRBV3-1 (or the pseudogene TRBV3-2) with TRBJ2-1; 9 positions agree with TRBD2. CDR3 length equals 16 residues. Germline CDR1 and CDR2: LGHDT and YNNKEL (reference sequence). The J segment lost 9 bases and the V segment lost 1 base, leaving 10 bases of the junction unmatched. The CDR3 nucleotides are TGTGCCAGCAGCCAAGTGGGTAGCGGGAGTTTAGCTGAGCAGTTCTTC. Amino acid sequence: CASSQVGSGSLAEQFF.

The chain combines TRBV18 with TRBJ2-3; D not certain. Germline assignment: CDR1 KGHSH and CDR2 LQKENI. Trimming took off 3 bases at V and 0 bases at J, with 13 bases between the two ends. This CDR3 has 16 residues. The DNA of the CDR3 is TGTGCCAGCTCACCCCTCGAGGCCTCTAGCACAGATACGCAGTATTTT. Residues: CASSPLEASSTDTQYF. The full variable domain, in which reference TRBV18 and TRBJ2-3 provide the parts outside the CDR3, is NAGVMQNPRHLVRRRGQEARLRCSPMKGHSHVYWYRQLPEEGLKFMVYLQKENIIDESGMPKERFSAEFPKEGPSILRIQQVVRGDSAAYFCASSPLEASSTDTQYFGPGTRLTVL.